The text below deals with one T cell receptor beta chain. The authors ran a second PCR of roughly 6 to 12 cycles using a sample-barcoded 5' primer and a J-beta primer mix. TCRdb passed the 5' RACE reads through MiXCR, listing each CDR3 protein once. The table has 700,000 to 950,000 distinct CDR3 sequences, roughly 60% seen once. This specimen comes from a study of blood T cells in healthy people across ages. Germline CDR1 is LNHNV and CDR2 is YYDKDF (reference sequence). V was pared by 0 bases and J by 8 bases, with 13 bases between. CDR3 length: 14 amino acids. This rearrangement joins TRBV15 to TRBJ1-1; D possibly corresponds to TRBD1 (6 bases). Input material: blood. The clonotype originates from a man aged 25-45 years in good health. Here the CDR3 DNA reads TGTGCCACCAGCAGAGATAGGCAGGGGTCCGAAGCTTTCTTT. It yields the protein CATSRDRQGSEAFF.